Included here is one T cell receptor (beta chain) sequence, with context. What it recognizes is unknown. This sample was taken from a study of beta chain features in type 1 diabetes. Across the study: No age, gender or cell yield differences were seen between patients and healthy donors. Study results and limitations: When VDJ junctions were examined, type 1 diabetes patients showed fewer insertions and more deletions. Within the patient group, naive, central memory and Treg TCRB repertoires appeared more similar to each other than within healthy donors.

Expressed TCRB transcripts were sequenced after all isolated RNA was converted to cDNA. Approximately 3.5 million reads per sample were averaged for naive, central memory and regulatory samples. The method was immunoSEQ multiplex PCR; TCRdb's version includes in-frame clones alone and lacks a portion of them. The table has about 930,000 clones, roughly 17% seen once. V lost 5 bases and J 3 bases, leaving 9 bases between the germline ends. The CDR3 length is 13 residues. The germline V gene encodes CDR1 LGHNA and CDR2 YNFKEQ. The TCR sequence derives from a woman aged 18-29 years in good health. J is TRBJ2-3 and V is TRBV4-2, with a possible D match to TRBD2 (5 bases). The sample taken for sequencing was naive CD4+ T cells from blood. The CDR3 loop reads CASSSPGTDTQYF. In DNA form, the CDR3 reads TGTGCCAGCAGCTCCCCGGGGACAGATACGCAGTATTTT.